This T cell receptor (beta chain) was recorded in a study of CD4 and CD8 cells across lung adenocarcinoma regions (dated by TCRdb to 2017 to 2018). With respect to the entire study: The study examined intratumor heterogeneity of the T cell receptor repertoire by comparing tumor centers with tumor margins.

This clonotype was seen ten or more times. The antigen it binds to is not known. There are no base qualities to consult, and no much larger clone falls within one base. The CDR3, cysteine through phenylalanine, is 14 amino acids long. Left in the record is the CDR3 DNA by itself, 42 bases read in frame from the first base. CDR1 and CDR2, per the germline V gene, are MNHNS and SASEGT. Deletion took 4 bases off V and 7 bases off J, with a span of 13 bases between the germline ends. Library prep was done by PCR. Sequenced on a HiSeq X Ten. TCRdb handled the public reads itself, with Q25 trimming in fastp and clone calling in MiXCR, and kept productive beta chains. Rows with a matching CDR3 protein are joined into one entry that keeps the most common DNA and genes. For this sample the table gives approximately 11,000 distinct CDR3 sequences, of which 53% were detected only once. The ten largest clones add up to about 35% of the sample.

Donors were patients with localized lung adenocarcinoma, a subtype of non-small cell lung cancer. These samples came from the centers of localized lung adenocarcinomas. For TCR repertoire analysis, CD8+ T cells taken from tumor tissue were profiled apart from CD4+ T cells. Sequenced input: CD8+ T cells from the center of a lung tumor. Taken with the paper, the label for cell subset or site translates to: tumor center region. In this chain, TRBV6-1 is recombined with TRBJ2-2; a confident D gene designation cannot be given. This sequence originates from a female donor with lung adenocarcinoma. The CD4 and CD8 labels of this study may be unreliable. This receptor has the CDR3 CASSALRSFGELFF. DNA sequence: TGTGCCAGCAGTGCCCTTAGGAGCTTCGGGGAGCTGTTTTTT.